This entry lists 15 T cell receptor beta chains sequenced from one sample in a study of blood T cell repertoires in COVID-19. The assay was immunoSEQ multiplex PCR, and TCRdb's table has in-frame clones only and misses some. This sample carries some 130,000 clones, around 83% of them seen once, and the ten largest clones take about 9.5%. The sample taken for sequencing was peripheral blood. The receptors come from a man aged 40-49 years with active or convalescent COVID-19.

The V gene is TRBV6-1, the J gene TRBJ1-2; no clear D gene. CDR3 length equals 15 residues. Trimming left V 3 bases short and J 1 base short, with 12 bases between. CDR1 and CDR2 from the germline V gene are MNHNS and SASEGT. The CDR3 DNA reads as TGTGCCAGCAGTGATCGGAGGTTTGGTAACTATGGCTACACCTTC. It yields the protein CASSDRRFGNYGYTF.

This clone appeared a single time. The CDR3 coding sequence is TGCGCCAGCAGTTCCGGACAGTCCCAAGAGACCCAGTACTTC. Translation gives CASSSGQSQETQYF. J is TRBJ2-5 and V is TRBV5-1; D is possibly TRBD1 (6 bases). The CDR3 covers 14 residues. Trimming left V 5 bases short and J 1 base short, with 12 bases between. Looked up from germline, CDR1 is SGHRS and CDR2 is YFSETQ.

The CDR3 DNA reads as TGTGCCAGCAGCTTCCAGGGTTCTGAAGCTTTCTTT. Translation gives CASSFQGSEAFF. V is TRBV6-6 and J is TRBJ1-1, with D possibly TRBD1 on 5 matching bases. CDR3 length: 12 amino acids. Germline assignment: CDR1 MNHNY and CDR2 SVGAGI (reference sequence). V was clipped by 6 bases and J by 6 bases, with 11 bases between them.

The chain couples TRBV12-5 to TRBJ2-3; TRBD1 aligns across 8 bases. Germline trimming cut 1 base from V and 3 bases from J; bases unmatched to any gene: 6. The CDR3 consists of 16 residues. Germline CDR1 is LGHNT and CDR2 is FRNRAP. CDR3 nucleotide sequence: TGTGCTAGTGGTTTGGCCCTCACAGGGGGGACAGATACGCAGTATTTT. Its protein is CASGLALTGGTDTQYF.

This clone was detected only once. CDR3 in amino acids: CASSPEGGGTGELFF. The CDR3 bases are TGTGCCAGCAGCCCAGAAGGGGGTGGGACCGGGGAGCTGTTTTTT. The rearrangement links TRBV7-7 to TRBJ2-2; weak D call: TRBD1 (6 bases). The CDR3 extends over 15 amino acids. Per the germline V gene, CDR1 is SSHAT and CDR2 is FNYEAQ (reference sequence). Trimming removed 5 bases from V and 5 bases from J, with 15 bases in between.

This sequence joins TRBV7-2 and TRBJ2-5, with TRBD2 matching over 8 bases. CDR3 length equals 16 residues. CDR1 and CDR2 (germline): SGHTA, FQGNSA. V shed 4 bases and J 5 bases; nucleotides not matched to a gene: 12. The CDR3 protein is CASSSHSRGGRETQYF. The CDR3 DNA follows: TGTGCCAGCAGCTCCCACTCCCGGGGGGGCCGGGAGACCCAGTACTTC.

The rearrangement joins TRBV6-2 or TRBV6-3 to TRBJ1-2; possibly TRBD1 for D (6 bases). Trimming took 8 bases from V and 6 from J, leaving 13 bases between them. Germline V gene lookup returns CDR1 MNHEY and CDR2 SVGEGT. The CDR3 has 12 residues. CDR3 region: CASRQGGDGYTF. The CDR3 DNA reads TGTGCCAGCCGCCAAGGGGGGGATGGCTACACCTTC.

This chain uses TRBV5-5 with TRBJ2-5; 7 bases are shared with TRBD1. V shed 2 bases, J shed 4 bases, and the junction held 8 bases outside the gene matches. The CDR3 is made up of 15 amino acids. Germline values: CDR1 SGHKS, CDR2 YYEKEE (reference sequence). CDR3 sequence: CASSFQTAGGETQYF. CDR3 coding DNA: TGTGCCAGCAGCTTTCAGACGGCAGGGGGAGAGACCCAGTACTTC.

This sequence joins TRBV9 and TRBJ2-7, with a tentative D call TRBD2 (6 bases). The germline V gene encodes CDR1 SGDLS and CDR2 YYNGEE. V lost 2 bases, J lost 5 bases, and 11 bases lay in between. This CDR3 has 13 amino acids. CDR3 region: CASSVTSGDEQYF. The CDR3 coding sequence is TGTGCCAGCAGCGTCACCTCGGGGGACGAGCAGTACTTC. The full variable domain, with the rest looked up from reference TRBV9 and TRBJ2-7, is DSGVTQTPKHLITATGQRVTLRCSPRSGDLSVYWYQQSLDQGLQFLIQYYNGEERAKGNILERFSAQQFPDLHSELNLSSLELGDSALYFCASSVTSGDEQYFGPGTRLTVT.

The chain has TRBV10-3 and TRBJ2-2; D is ambiguous. The germline V gene has CDR1 ENHRY and CDR2 SYGVKD. Trimming removed 8 bases at V and 0 bases at J, with 4 bases between. The CDR3 spans 12 residues. The CDR3 spells CAIATNTGELFF. CDR3 DNA sequence: TGTGCCATCGCGACGAACACCGGGGAGCTGTTTTTT.

The V gene is TRBV7-3, the J gene TRBJ2-3, with TRBD1 identical over 9 bases. The length of the CDR3 is 17 residues. Germline CDR1 is SGHTA and CDR2 is FQGTGA. V shed 0 bases, J shed 5 bases, and the junction held 9 bases outside the gene matches. CDR3 coding DNA: TGTGCCAGCAGCTTAACGCTTACAGGGGGCGGCGGAGATACGCAGTATTTT. Its translation: CASSLTLTGGGGDTQYF.

V and J are TRBV6-5 and TRBJ2-7; D may be TRBD2 (5 bases). V shed 6 bases and J shed 2 bases, with 5 bases lying between them. The CDR3 loop spans 11 amino acids. Germline loops: CDR1 MNHEY, CDR2 SVGAGI. The CDR3 spells CASRTTYEQYF. In DNA, the CDR3 is TGTGCCAGCAGGACTACCTACGAGCAGTACTTC.

This clone appeared once. The CDR3 DNA follows: TGTGCCAGCAGCTCCGGGACAGCTGGAAACACCATATATTTT. Translated, it gives CASSSGTAGNTIYF. The V gene is TRBV5-4, the J gene TRBJ1-3, with TRBD1 identical over 7 bases. The CDR3 is 14 residues long. V lost 3 bases to trimming and J lost 2 bases; unmatched junction nucleotides: 2. Germline-derived CDR1 and CDR2 are SGHNT and YYREEE (reference sequence).

The gene calls are TRBV5-4 and TRBJ1-1; the D gene is possibly TRBD1 (5 bases). Germline V gene lookup returns CDR1 SGHNT and CDR2 YYREEE (reference sequence). This CDR3 spans 15 amino acids. V lost 0 bases and J lost 5, with 14 bases in between. CDR3 DNA: TGTGCCAGCAGCTTGGTTCAGGGAGGGCGAACTGAAGCTTTCTTT. Translated, it gives CASSLVQGGRTEAFF.

This chain joins TRBV4-1 and TRBJ2-1; perhaps TRBD1 as D (5 bases). Per germline, CDR1 MGHRA and CDR2 YSYEKL. The V gene lost 0 bases and the J gene lost 6 bases, with 12 bases spanning the gap. This CDR3 region has 15 residues. CDR3 in amino acids: CASSQEGRVTNEQFF. The CDR3 DNA reads TGCGCCAGCAGCCAAGAGGGCAGGGTTACCAATGAGCAGTTCTTC.